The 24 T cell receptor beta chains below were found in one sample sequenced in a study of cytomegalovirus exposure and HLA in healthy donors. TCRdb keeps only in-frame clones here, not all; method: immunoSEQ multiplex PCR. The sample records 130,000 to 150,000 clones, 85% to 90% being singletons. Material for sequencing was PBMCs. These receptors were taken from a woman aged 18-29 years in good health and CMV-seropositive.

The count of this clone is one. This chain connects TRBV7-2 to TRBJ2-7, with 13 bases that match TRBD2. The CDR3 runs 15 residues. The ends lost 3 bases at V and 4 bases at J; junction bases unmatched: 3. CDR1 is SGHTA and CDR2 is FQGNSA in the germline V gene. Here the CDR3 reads CASSFRTSGGYEQYF. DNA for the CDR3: TGTGCCAGCAGCTTTCGGACTAGCGGGGGATACGAGCAGTACTTC. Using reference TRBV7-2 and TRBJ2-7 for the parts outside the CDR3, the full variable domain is GAGVSQSPSNKVTEKGKDVELRCDPISGHTALYWYRQSLGQGLEFLIYFQGNSAPDKSGLPSDRFSAERTGGSVSTLTIQRTQQEDSAVYLCASSFRTSGGYEQYFGPGTRLTVT.

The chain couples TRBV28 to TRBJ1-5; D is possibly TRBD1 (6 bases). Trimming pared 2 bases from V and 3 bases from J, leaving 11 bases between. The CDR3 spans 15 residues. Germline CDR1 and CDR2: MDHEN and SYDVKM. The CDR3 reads CASSLGGAINQPQHF. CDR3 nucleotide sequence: TGTGCCAGCAGTTTAGGGGGGGCCATCAATCAGCCCCAGCATTTT.

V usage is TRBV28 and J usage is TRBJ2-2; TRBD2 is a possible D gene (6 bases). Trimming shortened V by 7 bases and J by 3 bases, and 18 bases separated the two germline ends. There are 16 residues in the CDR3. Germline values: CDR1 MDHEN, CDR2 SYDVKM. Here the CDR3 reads CASIHAGKMDTGELFF. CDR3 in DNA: TGTGCCAGCATCCATGCGGGGAAGATGGACACCGGGGAGCTGTTTTTT.

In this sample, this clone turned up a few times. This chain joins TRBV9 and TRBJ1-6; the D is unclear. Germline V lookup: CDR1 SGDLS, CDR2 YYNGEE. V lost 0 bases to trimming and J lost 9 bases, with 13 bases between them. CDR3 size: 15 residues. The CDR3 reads CASSVDREGTSPLHF. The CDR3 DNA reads TGTGCCAGCAGCGTAGATCGAGAGGGAACTTCACCCCTCCACTTT.

The CDR3 sequence is CASPPAGAYNEQFF. CDR3 sequence (DNA): TGTGCCAGCCCACCTGCGGGAGCTTACAATGAGCAGTTCTTC. The chain couples TRBV28 to TRBJ2-1, with 7 bases lining up with TRBD2. Germline assignment: CDR1 MDHEN and CDR2 SYDVKM. The V and J ends lost 8 bases and 4 bases, in that order; junction bases with no gene match: 8. There are 14 residues in the CDR3.

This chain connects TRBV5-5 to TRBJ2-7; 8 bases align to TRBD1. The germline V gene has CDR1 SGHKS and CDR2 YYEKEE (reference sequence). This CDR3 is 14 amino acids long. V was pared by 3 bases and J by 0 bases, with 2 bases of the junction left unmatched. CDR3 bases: TGTGCCAGCAGCTGGGACAGGAGCTCCTACGAGCAGTACTTC. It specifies CASSWDRSSYEQYF.

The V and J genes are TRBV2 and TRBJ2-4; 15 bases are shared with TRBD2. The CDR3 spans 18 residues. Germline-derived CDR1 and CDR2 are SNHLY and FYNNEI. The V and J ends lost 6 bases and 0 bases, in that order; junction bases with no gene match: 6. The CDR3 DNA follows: TGTGCCAGCAGCCGGACTAGCGGGGGGGTTTTAGCCAAAAACATTCAGTACTTC. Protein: CASSRTSGGVLAKNIQYF.

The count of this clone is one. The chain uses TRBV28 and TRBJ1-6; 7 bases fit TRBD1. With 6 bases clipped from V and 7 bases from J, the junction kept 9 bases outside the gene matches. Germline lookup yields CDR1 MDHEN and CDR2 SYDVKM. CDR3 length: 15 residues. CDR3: CASSTTGVGNSPLHF. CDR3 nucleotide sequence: TGTGCCAGCAGCACTACAGGGGTGGGAAATTCACCCCTCCACTTT.

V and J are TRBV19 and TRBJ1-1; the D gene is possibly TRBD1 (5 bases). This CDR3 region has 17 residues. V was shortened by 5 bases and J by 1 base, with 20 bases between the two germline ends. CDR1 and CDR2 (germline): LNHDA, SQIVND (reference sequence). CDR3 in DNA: TGTGCCAGTAGTCCCCAAAGAGACAGACCCCCGAACACTGAAGCTTTCTTT. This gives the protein CASSPQRDRPPNTEAFF.

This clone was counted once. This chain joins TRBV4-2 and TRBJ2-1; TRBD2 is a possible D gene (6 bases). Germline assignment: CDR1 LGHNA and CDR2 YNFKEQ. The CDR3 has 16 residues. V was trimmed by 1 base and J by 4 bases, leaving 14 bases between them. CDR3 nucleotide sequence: TGTGCCAGCAGCCAAGCCACTAGCCACGGGTACAATGAGCAGTTCTTC. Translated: CASSQATSHGYNEQFF.

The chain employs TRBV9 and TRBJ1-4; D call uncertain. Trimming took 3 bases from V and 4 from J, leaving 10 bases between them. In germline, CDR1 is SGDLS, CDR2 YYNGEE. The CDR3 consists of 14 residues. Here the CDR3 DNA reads TGTGCCAGCAGCGCTATCGGGAGTAATGAAAAACTGTTTTTT. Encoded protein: CASSAIGSNEKLFF. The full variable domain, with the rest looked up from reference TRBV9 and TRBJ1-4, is DSGVTQTPKHLITATGQRVTLRCSPRSGDLSVYWYQQSLDQGLQFLIQYYNGEERAKGNILERFSAQQFPDLHSELNLSSLELGDSALYFCASSAIGSNEKLFFGSGTQLSVL.

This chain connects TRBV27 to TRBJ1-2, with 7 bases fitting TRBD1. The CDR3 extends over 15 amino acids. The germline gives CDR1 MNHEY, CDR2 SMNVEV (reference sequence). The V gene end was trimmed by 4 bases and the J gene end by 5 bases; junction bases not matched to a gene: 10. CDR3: CASSSSGTVNYGYTF. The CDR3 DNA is TGTGCCAGCAGTTCCTCCGGGACAGTTAATTATGGCTACACCTTC.

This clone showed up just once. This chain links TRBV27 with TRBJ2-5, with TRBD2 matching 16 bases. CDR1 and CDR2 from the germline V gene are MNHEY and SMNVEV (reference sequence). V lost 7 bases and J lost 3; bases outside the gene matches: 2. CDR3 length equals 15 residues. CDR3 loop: CASTGTSGGEETQYF. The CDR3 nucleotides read TGTGCCAGCACCGGGACTAGCGGGGGGGAAGAGACCCAGTACTTC.

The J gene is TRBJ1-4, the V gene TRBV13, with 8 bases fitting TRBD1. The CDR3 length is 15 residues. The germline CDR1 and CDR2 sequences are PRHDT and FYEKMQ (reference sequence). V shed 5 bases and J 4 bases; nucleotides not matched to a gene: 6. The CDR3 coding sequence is TGTGCCAGCAGCATACGACAGGGGTATAATGAAAAACTGTTTTTT. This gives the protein CASSIRQGYNEKLFF. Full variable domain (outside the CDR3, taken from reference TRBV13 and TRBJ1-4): AAGVIQSPRHLIKEKRETATLKCYPIPRHDTVYWYQQGPGQDPQFLISFYEKMQSDKGSIPDRFSAQQFSDYHSELNMSSLELGDSALYFCASSIRQGYNEKLFFGSGTQLSVL.

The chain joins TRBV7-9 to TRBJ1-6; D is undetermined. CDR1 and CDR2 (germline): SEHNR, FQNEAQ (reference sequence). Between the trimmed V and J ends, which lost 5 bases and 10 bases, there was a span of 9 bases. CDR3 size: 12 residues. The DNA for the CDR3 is TGTGCCAGCAGCAGGGAGAACTCACCCCTCCACTTT. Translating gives CASSRENSPLHF.

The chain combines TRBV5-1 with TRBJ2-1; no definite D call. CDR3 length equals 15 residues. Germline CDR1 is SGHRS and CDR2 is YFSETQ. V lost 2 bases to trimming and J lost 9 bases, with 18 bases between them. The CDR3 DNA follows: TGCGCCAGCAGCTTAGAGGTTCTCCTCCCCAGTGAGCAGTTCTTC. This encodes CASSLEVLLPSEQFF. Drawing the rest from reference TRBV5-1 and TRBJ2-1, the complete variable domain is KAGVTQTPRYLIKTRGQQVTLSCSPISGHRSVSWYQQTPGQGLQFLFEYFSETQRNKGNFPGRFSGRQFSNSRSEMNVSTLELGDSALYLCASSLEVLLPSEQFFGPGTRLTVL.

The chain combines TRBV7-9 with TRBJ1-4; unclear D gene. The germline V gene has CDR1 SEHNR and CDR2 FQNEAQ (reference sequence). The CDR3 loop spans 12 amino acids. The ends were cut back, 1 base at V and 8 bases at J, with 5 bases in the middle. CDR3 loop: CASSLDGEKLFF. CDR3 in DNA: TGTGCCAGCAGCTTAGATGGCGAAAAACTGTTTTTT.

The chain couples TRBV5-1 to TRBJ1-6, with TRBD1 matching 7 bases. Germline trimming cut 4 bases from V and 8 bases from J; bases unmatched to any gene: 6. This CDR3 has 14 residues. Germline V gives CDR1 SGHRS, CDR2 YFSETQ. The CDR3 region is CASSLSGTDSPLHF. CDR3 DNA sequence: TGCGCCAGCAGCCTCTCCGGGACAGATTCACCCCTCCACTTT.

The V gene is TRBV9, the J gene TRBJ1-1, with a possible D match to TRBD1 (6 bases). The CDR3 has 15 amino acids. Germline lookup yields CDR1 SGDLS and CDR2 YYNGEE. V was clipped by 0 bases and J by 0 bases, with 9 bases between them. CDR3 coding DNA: TGTGCCAGCAGCGTAGGAGGACAGTTGAACACTGAAGCTTTCTTT. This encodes CASSVGGQLNTEAFF. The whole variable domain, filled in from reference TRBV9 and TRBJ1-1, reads DSGVTQTPKHLITATGQRVTLRCSPRSGDLSVYWYQQSLDQGLQFLIQYYNGEERAKGNILERFSAQQFPDLHSELNLSSLELGDSALYFCASSVGGQLNTEAFFGQGTRLTVV.

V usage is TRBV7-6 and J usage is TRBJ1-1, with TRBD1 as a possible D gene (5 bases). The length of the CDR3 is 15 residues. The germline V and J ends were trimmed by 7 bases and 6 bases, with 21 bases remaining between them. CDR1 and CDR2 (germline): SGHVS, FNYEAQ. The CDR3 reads CASTLGAGVVAEAFF. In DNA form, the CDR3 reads TGTGCCAGCACCCTAGGGGCGGGGGTAGTCGCTGAAGCTTTCTTT. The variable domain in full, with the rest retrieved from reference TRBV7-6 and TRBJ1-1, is GAGVSQSPRYKVTKRGQDVALRCDPISGHVSLYWYRQALGQGPEFLTYFNYEAQQDKSGLPNDRFSAERPEGSISTLTIQRTEQRDSAMYRCASTLGAGVVAEAFFGQGTRLTVV.

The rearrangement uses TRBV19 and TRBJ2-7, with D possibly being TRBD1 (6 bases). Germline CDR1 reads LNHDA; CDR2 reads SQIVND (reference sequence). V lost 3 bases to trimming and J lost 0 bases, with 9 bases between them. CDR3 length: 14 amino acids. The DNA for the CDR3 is TGTGCCAGTAGTATCCGGGACAACTCCTACGAGCAGTACTTC. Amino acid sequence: CASSIRDNSYEQYF.

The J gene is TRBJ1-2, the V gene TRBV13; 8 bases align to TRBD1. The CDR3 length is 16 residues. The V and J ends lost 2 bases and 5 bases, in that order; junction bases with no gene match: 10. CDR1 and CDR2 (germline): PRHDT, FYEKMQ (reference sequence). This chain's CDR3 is CASSLSMTGVMYGYTF. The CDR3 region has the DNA TGTGCCAGCAGCTTATCTATGACAGGGGTTATGTATGGCTACACCTTC.

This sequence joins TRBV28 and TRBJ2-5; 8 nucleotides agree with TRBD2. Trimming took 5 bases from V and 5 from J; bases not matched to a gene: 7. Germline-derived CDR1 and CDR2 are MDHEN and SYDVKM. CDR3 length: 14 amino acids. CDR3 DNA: TGTGCCAGCAGTATCGCGGGGGGTCTGGAGACCCAGTACTTC. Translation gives CASSIAGGLETQYF.

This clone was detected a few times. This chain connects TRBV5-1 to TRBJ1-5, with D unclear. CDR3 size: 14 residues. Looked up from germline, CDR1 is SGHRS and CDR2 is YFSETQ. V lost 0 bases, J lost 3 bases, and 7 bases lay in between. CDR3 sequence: CASSLDGNNQPQHF. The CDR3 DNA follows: TGCGCCAGCAGCTTGGACGGGAACAATCAGCCCCAGCATTTT.